The clone carrying this TCR beta chain was detected once. In the authors' methods: From reference gene primer amplification, estimates of nucleated cell counts were derived. Assay: immunoSEQ multiplex PCR; the TCRdb copy retains only in-frame clones and omits some. That table furnishes V, J and clone size, whereas the DNA furnished D and trimming. The data contain roughly 200,000 clones, roughly 80% of them seen just once; the ten biggest clones take up about 4.8%. The data belong to a study of blood T cell repertoires in COVID-19. As for the study in general: The samples span acute and convalescent COVID-19 from the United States, Italy and Spain.

Individuals drawn from around 25 US areas were roughly 18 to 89 years old. Exposed enrollees encountered a COVID-19 case at some point within 2 weeks before study entry. Trimming pared 2 bases from V and 4 bases from J, leaving 11 bases between. CDR1 SEHNR and CDR2 FQNEAQ come from the germline V gene (reference sequence). The CDR3 is made up of 14 amino acids. The clonotype comes from a woman in her forties or fifties who had been exposed to COVID-19. Input material: PBMCs or T cells enriched from blood (not recorded which). The rearrangement joins TRBV7-9 to TRBJ1-1; D gene uncertain. The CDR3 protein is CASSLIGEGTEAFF. DNA for the CDR3: TGTGCCAGCAGCTTAATCGGGGAGGGCACTGAAGCTTTCTTT.